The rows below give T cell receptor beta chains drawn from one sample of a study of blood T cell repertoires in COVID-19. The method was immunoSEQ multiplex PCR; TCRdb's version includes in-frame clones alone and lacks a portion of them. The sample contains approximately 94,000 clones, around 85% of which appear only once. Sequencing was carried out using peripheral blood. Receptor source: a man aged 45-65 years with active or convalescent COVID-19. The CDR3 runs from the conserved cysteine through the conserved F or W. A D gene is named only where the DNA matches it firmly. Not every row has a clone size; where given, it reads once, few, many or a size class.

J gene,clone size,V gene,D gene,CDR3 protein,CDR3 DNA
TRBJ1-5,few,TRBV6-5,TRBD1,CAIPKPNRGRQPQHF,TGTGCCATCCCGAAACCGAACAGGGGTAGGCAGCCCCAGCATTTT
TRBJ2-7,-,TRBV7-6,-,CASSLDAGNPYEQYF,TGTGCCAGCAGCTTAGATGCGGGTAACCCCTACGAGCAGTACTTC
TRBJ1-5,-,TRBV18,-,CASSPTDGEENQPQHF,TGTGCCAGCTCACCAACTGACGGGGAAGAGAATCAGCCCCAGCATTTT
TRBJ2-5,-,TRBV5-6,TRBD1,CASSPTGGAGETQYF,TGTGCCAGCAGCCCGACAGGGGGCGCGGGGGAGACCCAGTACTTC
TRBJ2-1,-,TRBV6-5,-,CASSRQLGDEQFF,TGTGCCAGCAGTCGACAGTTAGGGGATGAGCAGTTCTTC
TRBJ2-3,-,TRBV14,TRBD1,CASSRDRSSLYF,TGTGCCAGCAGCCGGGACAGGTCCTCTCTGTATTTT
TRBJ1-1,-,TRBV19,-,CASSIGGMNTEAFF,TGTGCCAGTAGTATCGGCGGAATGAACACTGAAGCTTTCTTT
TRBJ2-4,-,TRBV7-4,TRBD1,CASSGQGEAKNIQYF,TGTGCCAGCTCCGGACAGGGTGAGGCCAAAAACATTCAGTACTTC
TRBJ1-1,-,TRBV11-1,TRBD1,CASSLGGQPNTEAFF,TGTGCCAGCAGCTTAGGGGGACAGCCGAACACTGAAGCTTTCTTT
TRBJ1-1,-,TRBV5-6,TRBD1,CASSPGTGRRTEAFF,TGTGCCAGCAGCCCAGGGACAGGGAGGAGAACTGAAGCTTTCTTT
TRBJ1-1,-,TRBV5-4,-,CASSLPGAGGAYTEAFF,TGTGCCAGCAGCTTGCCAGGGGCCGGGGGGGCTTACACTGAAGCTTTCTTT
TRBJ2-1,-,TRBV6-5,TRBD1,CASRGTGVGNEQFF,TGTGCCAGCAGGGGGACAGGGGTGGGCAATGAGCAGTTCTTC
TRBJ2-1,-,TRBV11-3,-,CASGLGNEQFF,TGTGCCAGCGGCCTTGGCAATGAGCAGTTCTTC
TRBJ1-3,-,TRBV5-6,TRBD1,CASSLPGGSGNTIYF,TGTGCCAGCAGCTTACCAGGGGGATCTGGAAACACCATATATTTT
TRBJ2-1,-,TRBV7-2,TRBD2,CASSSSPATSGNEQFF,TGTGCCAGCAGCTCGTCACCTGCGACTAGCGGAAATGAGCAGTTCTTC
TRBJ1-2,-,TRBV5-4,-,CASSLVANYGYTF,TGTGCCAGCAGCTTGGTAGCGAACTATGGCTACACCTTC
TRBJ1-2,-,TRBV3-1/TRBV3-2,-,CASSQVGGEEGYTF,TGTGCCAGCAGCCAAGTAGGAGGGGAGGAGGGCTACACCTTC